This TCR beta chain was sequenced for a study of blood T cell repertoires in COVID-19. Study overall: From T cells, B-cell-depleted T cells, or PBMCs came the material, which was cDNA or gDNA.

Looked up from germline, CDR1 is WNHNN and CDR2 is SYGVQD (reference sequence). The CDR3 has 13 residues. V was trimmed by 4 bases and J by 0 bases, leaving 6 bases between them. As originally analysed: Quantification of nucleated cells was approximated via reference gene primer amplification. Some clones are missing from TCRdb's copy, which holds only in-frame ones; the method was immunoSEQ multiplex PCR. V, J and clone size reflect that table, while D and trimming were determined from the DNA. This table has around 100,000 clones, approximately 91% appearing once. This TCR was sampled from a man in his forties or fifties with active COVID-19. V usage is TRBV10-1 and J usage is TRBJ1-1; D is ambiguous. Source material: peripheral blood. The CDR3: CASSGSMNTEAFF. The DNA of the CDR3 is TGCGCCAGCAGTGGGAGTATGAACACTGAAGCTTTCTTT.